Presented here are 28 T cell receptor beta chains from one specimen sequenced in a study of Graves' ophthalmopathy and Graves' hyperthyroidism. Beta-chain TCR CDR3 regions were amplified from RNA transcripts. The library came from an HTBI-primed first-round RT-PCR and a second-round multiplex PCR. TCRdb reprocessed the multiplex PCR reads with MiXCR, giving one entry per CDR3 protein. The sample consists of fewer than 650,000 distinct CDR3 sequences, 22% of them appearing once. The sample taken for sequencing was peripheral blood. The source of these receptors is a young woman with stable Graves' hyperthyroidism. Some clones in this sample may be carry-over from other donors' samples.

Ten or more counts support this clonotype. This rearrangement joins TRBV7-3 to TRBJ1-6; D remains ambiguous. Trimming took off 2 bases at V and 7 bases at J, with 9 bases between the two ends. CDR3 length: 14 amino acids. Germline CDR1 is SGHTA and CDR2 is FQGTGA. This CDR3 reads CASSLGGSNSPLHF. The DNA for the CDR3 is TGTGCCAGCAGCTTAGGAGGGTCAAATTCACCCCTCCACTTT.

Many counts were recorded for this clonotype. No conserved phenylalanine or tryptophan is present at the end of the CDR3, so a read error is the likely explanation. CDR3 region: CASSFGGNNQPQHL. CDR3 coding DNA: TGTGCCAGCAGTTTCGGGGGTAACAATCAGCCCCAGCATCTT. The rearrangement uses TRBV12-3 or TRBV12-4 and TRBJ1-5, with D perhaps TRBD1 (5 bases). The CDR3 has 14 residues. V dropped 3 bases and J dropped 3 bases, with 9 bases sitting between them.

Many counts were recorded for this clonotype. The chain links TRBV11-2 to TRBJ2-5, with D possibly being TRBD1 (5 bases). V lost 4 bases and J lost 5, with 14 bases in between. CDR3 length equals 14 residues. The germline gives CDR1 SGHAT, CDR2 FQNNGV. CDR3 DNA: TGTGCCAGCAGCTACGACAGTCTCGAGGAGACCCAGTACTTC. Its protein product is CASSYDSLEETQYF. The variable domain in full, completed from reference TRBV11-2 and TRBJ2-5, reads EAGVAQSPRYKIIEKRQSVAFWCNPISGHATLYWYQQILGQGPKLLIQFQNNGVVDDSQLPKDRFSAERLKGVDSTLKIQPAKLEDSAVYLCASSYDSLEETQYFGPGTRLLVL.

The V call is TRBV11-2, the J call TRBJ1-1; D may be TRBD1 (6 bases). The V end lost 1 base, the J end lost 0 bases, and 9 bases lay between the germline ends. Germline-derived CDR1 and CDR2 are SGHAT and FQNNGV. The CDR3 spans 15 residues. The CDR3 DNA sequence: TGTGCCAGCAGCTTAGGCGAGGGGGTGAACACTGAAGCTTTCTTT. This encodes CASSLGEGVNTEAFF.

The chain is built from TRBV6-2 or TRBV6-3 and TRBJ1-5; D unclear. Germline CDR1 reads MNHEY; CDR2 reads SVGEGT. CDR3 length equals 18 residues. V dropped 5 bases and J dropped 0 bases, with 20 bases sitting between them. CDR3 sequence reads: CASSHRFPRGYSNQPQHF. In DNA form, the CDR3 reads TGTGCCAGCAGTCACAGATTCCCCCGGGGATATAGCAATCAGCCCCAGCATTTT.

The chain has TRBV9 and TRBJ2-7; D is unresolved. The germline V gene encodes CDR1 SGDLS and CDR2 YYNGEE. This CDR3 has 13 residues. The ends were cut back, 0 bases at V and 7 bases at J, with 11 bases in the middle. The CDR3 sequence is CASSVDGKVEQYF. CDR3 coding DNA: TGTGCCAGCAGCGTAGATGGAAAGGTGGAGCAGTACTTC.

This clonotype was detected many times. The chain joins TRBV30 to TRBJ2-7; D ambiguous. The length of the CDR3 is 13 residues. Trimming left V 2 bases short and J 0 bases short, with 8 bases between. CDR1 and CDR2 (germline): GTSNPN, SVGIG (reference sequence). The CDR3 is CAWSRRSSYEQYF. The CDR3 nucleotides read TGTGCCTGGAGTCGACGGAGCTCCTACGAGCAGTACTTC.

This chain connects TRBV30 to TRBJ2-7; possible D gene TRBD1, 6 bases. The V end lost 4 bases, the J end lost 2 bases, and 9 bases lay between the germline ends. CDR1 GTSNPN and CDR2 SVGIG come from the germline V gene (reference sequence). The CDR3 has 12 amino acids. CDR3 region: CAWTGDTYEQYF. As DNA, the CDR3 is TGTGCCTGGACAGGGGATACCTACGAGCAGTACTTC. The full variable domain, completed using reference TRBV30 and TRBJ2-7, is SQTIHQWPATLVQPVGSPLSLECTVEGTSNPNLYWYRQAAGRGLQLLFYSVGIGQISSEVPQNLSASRPQDRQFILSSKKLLLSDSGFYLCAWTGDTYEQYFGPGTRLTVT.

This clonotype came up many times. V usage is TRBV12-3 or TRBV12-4 and J usage is TRBJ2-5; the D gene is possibly TRBD2 (5 bases). The CDR3 consists of 13 residues. Trimming removed 3 bases from V and 5 bases from J, with 10 bases in between. This CDR3 is CASSLSPGETQYF. In DNA form, the CDR3 reads TGTGCCAGCAGTTTGTCTCCGGGGGAGACCCAGTACTTC.

This clonotype was counted ten times or more. Here the CDR3 reads CSASFLAGAYEQYF. The CDR3 DNA follows: TGCAGTGCTAGTTTTCTAGCGGGGGCCTACGAGCAGTACTTC. J is TRBJ2-7 and V is TRBV20-1; 10 nucleotides agree with TRBD2. The CDR3 has 14 residues. CDR1 is DFQATT and CDR2 is SNEGSKA in the germline V gene (reference sequence). With V trimmed by 3 bases and J by 2 bases, 4 bases remained unmatched.

This clonotype was observed at least ten times. The chain joins TRBV6-5 to TRBJ2-5; D gene unclear. This CDR3 comprises 17 residues. V was trimmed by 4 bases and J by 4 bases, leaving 22 bases between them. The germline CDR1 and CDR2 sequences are MNHEY and SVGAGI. Here the CDR3 reads CASSSRLGTGSGETQYF. The CDR3 nucleotides are TGTGCCAGCAGTTCTCGCTTAGGAACGGGTTCAGGAGAGACCCAGTACTTC.

V gene TRBV19 combines with J gene TRBJ2-5, with D unclear. V lost 8 bases and J 1 base, leaving 11 bases between the germline ends. This CDR3 has 13 residues. Germline V gene lookup returns CDR1 LNHDA and CDR2 SQIVND (reference sequence). This CDR3 is CASRRAFQETQYF. The CDR3 DNA follows: TGTGCCAGTCGCCGGGCCTTCCAAGAGACCCAGTACTTC. Filled out from reference TRBV19 and TRBJ2-5, the complete variable domain reads DGGITQSPKYLFRKEGQNVTLSCEQNLNHDAMYWYRQDPGQGLRLIYYSQIVNDFQKGDIAEGYSVSREKKESFPLTVTSAQKNPTAFYLCASRRAFQETQYFGPGTRLLVL.

CDR3 nucleotides: TGTGCCAGCAGTGAATATGGGCAGGACTATGGCTACACCTTC. It specifies CASSEYGQDYGYTF. This sequence joins TRBV6-1 and TRBJ1-2; D unresolved. The ends were cut back, 2 bases at V and 3 bases at J, with 10 bases in the middle. Looked up from germline, CDR1 is MNHNS and CDR2 is SASEGT. The CDR3 is 14 residues long.

This clonotype was picked up many times. The chain employs TRBV2 and TRBJ1-5; tentative D call: TRBD1 (6 bases). Germline CDR1 is SNHLY and CDR2 is FYNNEI. There are 14 residues in the CDR3. The germline V and J ends were trimmed by 8 bases and 6 bases, with 17 bases remaining between them. The CDR3 spells CASGGTGLIQPQHF. The CDR3 DNA reads as TGTGCCAGCGGTGGAACAGGGTTGATTCAGCCCCAGCATTTT.

This clonotype was found many times. The genes are TRBV6-5 and TRBJ1-5, with D perhaps matching TRBD1 (6 bases). The length of the CDR3 is 18 residues. Germline-derived CDR1 and CDR2 are MNHEY and SVGAGI. Trimming took 7 bases from V and 2 from J, leaving 24 bases between them. Here the CDR3 DNA reads TGTGCCAGCACCCACGTCCCGGTGGGGGCCCGGGGCAATCAGCCCCAGCATTTT. It is translated as CASTHVPVGARGNQPQHF.

V gene TRBV12-5 combines with J gene TRBJ2-5; D may match TRBD1 or TRBD2 (5 bases each). The CDR3 length is 12 residues. CDR1 LGHNT and CDR2 FRNRAP come from the germline V gene. V was trimmed by 6 bases and J by 1 base, leaving 6 bases between them. Here the CDR3 DNA reads TGTGCTAGTGGGGGGACCCAAGAGACCCAGTACTTC. Protein sequence: CASGGTQETQYF.

This clonotype has a count of ten or more. V and J are TRBV4-2 and TRBJ1-1; TRBD1 aligns across 9 bases. The CDR3 has 16 amino acids. Germline V gene sequence: CDR1 LGHNA, CDR2 YNFKEQ. V shed 3 bases and J 2 bases; nucleotides not matched to a gene: 7. The DNA of the CDR3 is TGTGCCAGCAGCCATACCTCGACAGGGGGAAACACTGAAGCTTTCTTT. This sequence encodes CASSHTSTGGNTEAFF.

This clonotype was observed once. The chain has TRBV5-1 and TRBJ1-2; 7 positions agree with TRBD1. Germline V gene data show CDR1 as SGHRS and CDR2 as YFSETQ. The CDR3 totals 14 residues. V lost 2 bases to trimming and J lost 4 bases; unmatched junction nucleotides: 5. The chain's CDR3 is CASSFLGQTYGYTF. The DNA of the CDR3 is TGCGCCAGCAGCTTTTTGGGACAGACCTATGGCTACACCTTC.

The rearrangement links TRBV5-6 to TRBJ1-2, with TRBD1 as a possible D gene (5 bases). Germline CDR1 is SGHDT and CDR2 is YYEEEE. This CDR3 is built from 16 residues. Trimming took 2 bases from V and 4 from J, leaving 18 bases between them. The CDR3 loop reads CASSFLTFRDGYGYTF. CDR3 DNA: TGTGCCAGCAGCTTTTTGACGTTCCGGGACGGCTATGGCTACACCTTC.

V usage is TRBV12-3 or TRBV12-4 and J usage is TRBJ2-7; D perhaps matches TRBD1 (6 bases). Trimming took 1 base from V and 1 from J, leaving 11 bases between them. There are 15 residues in the CDR3. The CDR3 nucleotides are TGTGCCAGCAGTTTAGGTGCAGGGACATCCTACGAGCAGTACTTC. Amino acid sequence: CASSLGAGTSYEQYF.

The V gene is TRBV6-5, the J gene TRBJ2-5, with 8 bases fitting TRBD2. Trimming took 2 bases from V and 3 from J; bases not matched to a gene: 5. This CDR3 has 15 amino acids. Germline V gene lookup returns CDR1 MNHEY and CDR2 SVGAGI. The CDR3 protein is CASSYRTSFEETQYF. The CDR3 nucleotides are TGTGCCAGCAGTTACCGGACTAGCTTTGAAGAGACCCAGTACTTC.

There are many counts of this clonotype. A much larger clonotype is one base distant, so this may be a read error. The genes are TRBV12-3 or TRBV12-4 and TRBJ2-7; TRBD1 agrees at 8 bases. V lost 4 bases, J lost 2 bases, and 7 bases stayed unmatched. The CDR3 sequence is 15 residues long. The CDR3 DNA is TGTGCCAGCAGTTCCCGGGACAGGATCACCTACGAGCAGTACTTC. Protein: CASSSRDRITYEQYF.

This clonotype was seen repeatedly, ten times or more. The chain has TRBV6-5 and TRBJ2-2, with 7 bases lining up with TRBD2. CDR3 length equals 17 residues. With 0 bases clipped from V and 7 bases from J, the junction kept 11 bases outside the gene matches. Germline V gives CDR1 MNHEY, CDR2 SVGAGI. This CDR3 is CASSYSVLAGAGGELFF. CDR3 sequence (DNA): TGTGCCAGCAGTTACTCGGTTTTAGCGGGCGCGGGCGGGGAGCTGTTTTTT.

This clonotype was recorded once. V gene TRBV6-1 combines with J gene TRBJ1-2; D is unresolved. V lost 8 bases and J 7 bases, leaving 14 bases between the germline ends. The CDR3 is 12 residues long. Germline assignment: CDR1 MNHNS and CDR2 SASEGT. The CDR3 region has the DNA TGTGCCAGCTACAACCCCTTCAGTGGCTACACCTTC. Its translation: CASYNPFSGYTF.

This clonotype was recorded at least ten times. J is TRBJ1-1 and V is TRBV29-1, with 9 bases matching TRBD1. The ends lost 6 bases at V and 10 bases at J; junction bases unmatched: 9. The germline V gene has CDR1 SQVTM and CDR2 ANQGSEA. The CDR3 sequence is 12 residues long. CDR3 residues: CSVVDRGKVAFF. The CDR3 DNA sequence: TGCAGCGTCGTAGACAGGGGGAAGGTAGCTTTCTTT.

The chain uses TRBV6-2 or TRBV6-3 and TRBJ1-1; tentatively, D is TRBD1 (5 bases). The V and J ends lost 4 bases and 5 bases respectively, with 20 bases between them. Germline V CDR1 and CDR2: MNHEY, SVGEGT. The CDR3 has 16 amino acids. CDR3 region: CASSSNFGHASTEAFF. The CDR3 bases are TGTGCCAGCAGTTCCAACTTCGGACATGCCAGTACTGAAGCTTTCTTT.

This clonotype has more than one count but fewer than ten. The chain employs TRBV2 and TRBJ2-2; D unclear. V was cut by 3 bases and J by 8 bases, with 10 bases left in between. Germline loops: CDR1 SNHLY, CDR2 FYNNEI. The length of the CDR3 is 13 residues. Written as DNA, the CDR3 is TGTGCCAGCAGTGAGAAATTTTGGGGGGAGCTGTTTTTT. Its translation: CASSEKFWGELFF.

This clonotype has only a few counts. This chain uses TRBV2 with TRBJ2-7; D perhaps matches TRBD1 (6 bases). The length of the CDR3 is 14 residues. V shed 7 bases and J shed 5 bases, with 18 bases lying between them. Germline lookup yields CDR1 SNHLY and CDR2 FYNNEI. DNA of the CDR3: TGTGCCAGCACCACAGGGTCCCGAATCCACGAGCAGTACTTC. Protein: CASTTGSRIHEQYF.